One T cell receptor (beta chain) is described in this entry. This CDR3 is also generated by other DNA sequences in the sample. Germline V gene sequence: CDR1 KGHSH, CDR2 LQKENI. V lost 6 bases and J lost 0, with 12 bases in between. The CDR3 has 15 residues. These data belong to a study of blood T cell repertoires in COVID-19. Study at large: The analysed material was cDNA or gDNA that came from T cells, B-cell-depleted T cells, or PBMCs.

This table comes from immunoSEQ multiplex PCR, and its TCRdb copy is limited to in-frame clones, with some not included. The sample has 450,000 or so clones, 89% seen once. Sequenced sample: peripheral blood. The TCR sequence derives from a middle-aged woman with COVID-19, enrolled during active disease. This rearrangement joins TRBV18 to TRBJ1-3; D gene unclear. CDR3 bases: TGTGCCAGCTCTCCGAGGAGCAGCTCTGGAAACACCATATATTTT. Translation gives CASSPRSSSGNTIYF.